The 7 T cell receptor beta chains presented below share a single source sample, sequenced in a study of identical twins. TCRdb used MiXCR to reprocess the 5' RACE reads, holding one entry per CDR3 protein. The data hold 140,000 to 150,000 distinct CDR3 sequences, with roughly 3.5% observed a single time. Sequenced sample: memory T cells sorted from blood. Receptors were obtained from a man between 18 and 35 years old in good health.

This clonotype appeared many times. The gene calls are TRBV4-1 and TRBJ2-1; 11 bases map to TRBD2. The CDR3 covers 18 residues. Germline assignment: CDR1 MGHRA and CDR2 YSYEKL. The V gene end was trimmed by 3 bases and the J gene end by 2 bases; junction bases not matched to a gene: 9. The CDR3 region is CASSHALAGDPPYNEQFF. The CDR3 DNA reads as TGCGCCAGCAGCCATGCACTAGCGGGAGATCCCCCCTACAATGAGCAGTTCTTC.

This clonotype has ten or more counts. The chain combines TRBV15 with TRBJ1-6, with unresolved D. The CDR3 loop spans 15 amino acids. Trimming pared 0 bases from V and 8 bases from J, leaving 11 bases between. Germline CDR1 LNHNV, CDR2 YYDKDF (reference sequence). This CDR3 is CATSRDSDGDSPLHF. The CDR3 DNA is TGTGCCACCAGCAGAGATTCTGACGGAGATTCACCCCTCCACTTT.

This clonotype was counted many times. The chain links TRBV12-3 or TRBV12-4 to TRBJ1-2; TRBD1 might be the D (6 bases). Trimming removed 6 bases at V and 0 bases at J, with 14 bases between. There are 15 residues in the CDR3. The CDR3 is CASSLQGPTNYGYTF. The CDR3, as DNA: TGTGCCAGCAGCTTACAGGGACCCACTAACTATGGCTACACCTTC.

This clonotype was detected many times. This chain connects TRBV12-3 or TRBV12-4 to TRBJ2-1, with TRBD1 matching 12 bases. Losses at the gene ends were 5 bases for V and 10 bases for J; bases not matched to a gene: 6. The CDR3 totals 14 residues. CDR3 protein: CASSTGTGGGEQFF. The CDR3 DNA is TGTGCCAGCAGTACCGGGACAGGGGGCGGAGAGCAGTTCTTC.

Only a few counts were recorded for this clonotype. This chain connects TRBV7-3 to TRBJ2-3; 9 bases map to TRBD2. The CDR3 is made up of 17 amino acids. The germline CDR1 and CDR2 sequences are SGHTA and FQGTGA. J gave up 3 bases and V 0 bases, and 7 bases lay outside the gene matches. The CDR3 DNA sequence: TGTGCCAGCAGCTTAACAGGCGCGGGAGGGCCGACAGATACGCAGTATTTT. Translating gives CASSLTGAGGPTDTQYF.

This clonotype was observed many times. The chain carries TRBV5-1 and TRBJ2-1, with D possibly being TRBD1 (5 bases). The CDR3 loop spans 12 amino acids. The V gene lost 4 bases and the J gene lost 8 bases, with 10 bases spanning the gap. Germline CDR1 reads SGHRS; CDR2 reads YFSETQ. The CDR3 nucleotides read TGCGCCAGCAGCCTCACAGGACATGAGCAGTTCTTC. Translation: CASSLTGHEQFF.

There are many counts of this clonotype. The genes are TRBV5-6 and TRBJ2-3; D is unclear. The CDR3 has 17 amino acids. Germline CDR1 SGHDT, CDR2 YYEEEE. The V and J ends lost 2 bases and 2 bases respectively, with 18 bases between them. The CDR3 spells CASSFLGNPKNTDTQYF. CDR3 bases: TGTGCCAGCAGCTTTCTAGGGAACCCAAAAAACACAGATACGCAGTATTTT.